Listed below are T cell receptor beta chains from one sample, sequenced in a study of molecular identifiers for immune sequencing clone quantification. Using its own MiXCR run on the PCR reads, TCRdb lists one record per CDR3 protein. The data contain 600,000 to 650,000 distinct CDR3 sequences, less than 20% of them singletons. The source material was naive CD8+ T cells from blood, with Jurkat cell RNA spiked in. These receptors were obtained from a human donor in good health. Some libraries in this study had Jurkat cell RNA spiked in. CDR3s include the opening cysteine and the closing phenylalanine or tryptophan. The D gene is left open where the match is weak. The listing skips clone size in some rows; elsewhere it reads once, few, many or a size class.

v_call	d_call	clone_size	j_call	cdr3_nt	cdr3_aa
TRBV30	-	-	TRBJ2-7	TGTGCCTGGAGCCTTGGGGGGTTAGCCTACGAGCAGTACTTC	CAWSLGGLAYEQYF
TRBV30	-	many	TRBJ1-5	TGTGCCTGGAGTGTATTCGGTCAGCCCCAGCATTTT	CAWSVFGQPQHF
TRBV24-1	TRBD1	many	TRBJ2-3	TGTGCCACCAGTGAGACAGGGGGCGGTTTAGGGTATCCAGATACGCAGTATTTT	CATSETGGGLGYPDTQYF
TRBV5-8	-	few	TRBJ1-1	TGTGCCAGCAGGCGGTCAGGGCCCCCCGAAGCTTTCTTT	CASRRSGPPEAFF
TRBV7-6	-	few	TRBJ2-2	TGTGCCAGCACGGGGACCTACACCGGGGAGCTGTTTTTT	CASTGTYTGELFF
TRBV2	-	-	TRBJ2-1	TGTGCCAGCAGCGTCGCGTTCTACGAGCAGTTCTTC	CASSVAFYEQFF
TRBV5-4	-	many	TRBJ2-2	TGTGCCAGCAGCGAGGACCTGGCCGCCGGGGAGCTGTTTTTT	CASSEDLAAGELFF
TRBV2	-	many	TRBJ2-3	TGTGCCAGCAGTAGCAGGTGGAGCACAGATACGCAGTATTTT	CASSSRWSTDTQYF
TRBV5-1	-	many	TRBJ2-5	TGCGCCAGCAGCTTGGGTACGGACGAGACCCAGTACTTC	CASSLGTDETQYF
TRBV6-2/TRBV6-3	-	-	TRBJ1-1	TGTGCCAGCGGTTCCCCTTACGGGACCATGAACACTGAAGCTATCTTT	CASGSPYGTMNTEAIF
TRBV30	-	many	TRBJ1-5	TGTGCCTGGAGCGTCGGAAGAGGCAATCAGCCCCAGCATTTT	CAWSVGRGNQPQHF
TRBV27	TRBD2	many	TRBJ2-3	TGTGCCAGCAGTTTATCTTTGGGGACTAGCGGGACTGACACGCAGTATTTT	CASSLSLGTSGTDTQYF
TRBV5-1	TRBD2	many	TRBJ2-3	TGCGCCAGCAGTTTTCCGGGACTAGATACAGATACGCAGTATTTT	CASSFPGLDTDTQYF
TRBV27	-	-	TRBJ2-7	TGTGCCAGCAATTTATCGGGCGGATCCTACGAGCAGTACTTC	CASNLSGGSYEQYF
TRBV30	-	many	TRBJ2-7	TGTGCCTGGAGTGCGCCCAGCTACGAGCAGTACTTC	CAWSAPSYEQYF
TRBV20-1	-	few	TRBJ2-7	TGCAGTGCTAGAGATAAGGACCTTCCCAACGAGCAGTACTTC	CSARDKDLPNEQYF
TRBV11-2	-	few	TRBJ1-5	TGTGCCAGCAGCTTAGACTCGGCAGCTGGACGAAATCAGCCCCAGCATTTT	CASSLDSAAGRNQPQHF
TRBV6-5	-	-	TRBJ1-4	TGTGCCAGCAGTTACTCGTCCCTTAATGAAAAACTGTTTTTT	CASSYSSLNEKLFF
TRBV4-3	TRBD2	many	TRBJ2-7	TGCGCCAGCAGCCCGGGACTAGCGGAAACCTACGAGCAGTACTTC	CASSPGLAETYEQYF
TRBV25-1	-	-	TRBJ1-2	TGTGCCAGCAGTGAATTAGGGGGATCGTATGGCTACACCTTC	CASSELGGSYGYTF
TRBV27	-	many	TRBJ1-2	TGTGCCAGCAGCTTTCTTCAGGGGTATTATCATGGCTACACCTTC	CASSFLQGYYHGYTF
TRBV19	TRBD2	-	TRBJ2-3	TGTGCCAGTAGACCCGGGACTAGCTTTCTCTCGCAGTATTTT	CASRPGTSFLSQYF
TRBV19	-	-	TRBJ1-1	TGTGCCAGTAGTATGGTACAGAACACTGAAGCTTTCTTT	CASSMVQNTEAFF
TRBV20-1	-	many	TRBJ2-3	TGCAGTGCTAGGGAGACAGGTGATCACACAGATGCGCAGTATTTT	CSARETGDHTDAQYF
TRBV27	TRBD1	many	TRBJ2-3	TGTGCCAGCAGTTCAGGGACAGGGAGAACAGATACGCAGTATTTT	CASSSGTGRTDTQYF
TRBV6-5	-	many	TRBJ2-1	TGTGCCAGCAGTTACGGAGGGGACGACAATGAGCAGTTCTTC	CASSYGGDDNEQFF
TRBV5-1	TRBD1	many	TRBJ1-1	TGCGCCAGCAGCTTGGATCCTGGGACAGCAAACACTGAAGCTTTCTTT	CASSLDPGTANTEAFF
TRBV7-9	-	many	TRBJ1-2	TGTGCCAGCAGCTCCAGTGATGCCAGTTCTTATGGCTACACCTTC	CASSSSDASSYGYTF
TRBV19	-	few	TRBJ1-1	TGTGCCAGTAGTATAGGGGGGCGAGGGAACACTGAAGCTTTCTTT	CASSIGGRGNTEAFF
TRBV7-6	TRBD1	many	TRBJ2-5	TGTGCCAGCAGCGGAGAGAGACAGGGTCAAGAGACCCAGTACTTC	CASSGERQGQETQYF
TRBV28	TRBD1	many	TRBJ2-2	TGTGCCAGCAGCCTGGACAGGGTTTATCCCGGGGAGCTGTTTTTT	CASSLDRVYPGELFF
TRBV28	TRBD1	many	TRBJ2-7	TGTGCCAGCAGTCAAAGGACAGGGGCGCTCGATGACGAGCAGTACTTC	CASSQRTGALDDEQYF
TRBV9	-	-	TRBJ2-1	TGTGCCAGCAGCGTAGACGACAATGAGCAGTTCTTC	CASSVDDNEQFF
TRBV7-9	TRBD1	many	TRBJ1-4	TGTGCCAGCAGCGCTCGGGACAGGACCTTTGAAAAACTGTTTTTT	CASSARDRTFEKLFF
TRBV5-5	-	many	TRBJ2-5	TGTGCCAGCAGCCCCACGGGGGTACAAGAGACCCAGTACTTC	CASSPTGVQETQYF
TRBV7-6	TRBD1	many	TRBJ1-6	TGTGCCAGCAGCTCGGGACAGGGGAGATCACCCCTCCACTTT	CASSSGQGRSPLHF
TRBV10-3	-	many	TRBJ2-7	TGTGCCCCGAAGATTGTACATCTACCCTACGAGCAGTACTTC	CAPKIVHLPYEQYF
TRBV20-1	TRBD2	-	TRBJ2-7	TGCAGTGCTAGAGGTGCGGGAGTGCAATACGAGCAGTACTTC	CSARGAGVQYEQYF
TRBV27	-	few	TRBJ2-2	TGTGCCAGCAGTTTATGGGGGGTGACCGGGGAGCTGTTTTTT	CASSLWGVTGELFF
TRBV7-6	TRBD2	once	TRBJ2-1	TGTGCCAGCAGCCAGACTAGCCCACTCTCCTACAATGAGCAGTTCTTC	CASSQTSPLSYNEQFF
TRBV7-9	-	-	TRBJ1-2	TGTGCCAGCGGCCTCCCGGGGGATGGCTACACCTTC	CASGLPGDGYTF